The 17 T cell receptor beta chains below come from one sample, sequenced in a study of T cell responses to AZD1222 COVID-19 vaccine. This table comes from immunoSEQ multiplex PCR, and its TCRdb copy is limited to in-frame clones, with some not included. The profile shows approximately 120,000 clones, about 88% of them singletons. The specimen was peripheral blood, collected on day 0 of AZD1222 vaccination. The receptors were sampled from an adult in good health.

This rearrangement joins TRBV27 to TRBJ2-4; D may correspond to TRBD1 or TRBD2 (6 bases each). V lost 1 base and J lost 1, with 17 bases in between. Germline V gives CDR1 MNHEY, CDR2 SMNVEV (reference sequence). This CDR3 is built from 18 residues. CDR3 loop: CASSLYFGGQLAKNIQYF. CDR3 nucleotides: TGTGCCAGCAGTTTATATTTTGGGGGGCAGTTGGCCAAAAACATTCAGTACTTC.

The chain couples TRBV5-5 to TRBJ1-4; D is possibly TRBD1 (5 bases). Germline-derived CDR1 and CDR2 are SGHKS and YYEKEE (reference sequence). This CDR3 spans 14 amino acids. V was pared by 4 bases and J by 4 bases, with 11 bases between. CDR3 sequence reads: CASSMTEVNEKLFF. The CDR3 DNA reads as TGTGCCAGCAGCATGACAGAGGTTAATGAAAAACTGTTTTTT.

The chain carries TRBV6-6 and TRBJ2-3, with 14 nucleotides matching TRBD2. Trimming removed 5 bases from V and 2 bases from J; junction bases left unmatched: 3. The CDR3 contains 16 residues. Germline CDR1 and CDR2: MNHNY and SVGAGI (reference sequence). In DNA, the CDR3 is TGTGCCAGCAGTCGGACTAGCGGGGGGTCCACAGATACGCAGTATTTT. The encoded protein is CASSRTSGGSTDTQYF.

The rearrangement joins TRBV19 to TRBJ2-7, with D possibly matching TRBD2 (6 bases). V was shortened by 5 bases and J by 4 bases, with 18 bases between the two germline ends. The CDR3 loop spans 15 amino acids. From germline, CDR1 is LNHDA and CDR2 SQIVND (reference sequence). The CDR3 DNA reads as TGTGCCAGTAGTGACCCGGGACTTCGGAGTTACGAGCAGTACTTC. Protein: CASSDPGLRSYEQYF.

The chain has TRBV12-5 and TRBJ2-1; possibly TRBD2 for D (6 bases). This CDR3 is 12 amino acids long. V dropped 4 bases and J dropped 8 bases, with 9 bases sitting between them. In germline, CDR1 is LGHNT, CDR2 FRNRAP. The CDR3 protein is CASGSSGDEQFF. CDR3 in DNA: TGTGCTAGTGGTTCCTCGGGGGATGAGCAGTTCTTC.

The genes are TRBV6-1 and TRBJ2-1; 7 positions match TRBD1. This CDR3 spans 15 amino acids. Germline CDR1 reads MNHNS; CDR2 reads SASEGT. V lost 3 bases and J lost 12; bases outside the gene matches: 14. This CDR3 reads CASSETFGQALWQFF. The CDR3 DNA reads TGTGCCAGCAGTGAGACGTTTGGACAGGCCCTTTGGCAGTTCTTC.

The CDR3 DNA sequence: TGTGCCACCAGTTCCCACAGCAAGGGGGAAAGCTCTGGAAACACCATATATTTT. The encoded protein is CATSSHSKGESSGNTIYF. J is TRBJ1-3 and V is TRBV24-1, with a possible D match to TRBD1 (6 bases). Germline-derived CDR1 and CDR2 are KGHDR and SFDVKD. The CDR3 spans 18 residues. V lost 6 bases and J lost 0, with 20 bases in between.

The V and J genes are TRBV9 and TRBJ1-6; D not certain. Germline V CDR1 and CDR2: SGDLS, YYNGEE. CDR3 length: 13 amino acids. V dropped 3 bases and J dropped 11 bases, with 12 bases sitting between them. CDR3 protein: CASSEQWSPPLHF. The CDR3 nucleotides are TGTGCCAGCAGCGAACAGTGGTCTCCACCCCTCCACTTT.

CDR3 in DNA: TGTGCCACCAGCAGACTCGGGGCCCTAAACACTGAAGCTTTCTTT. It encodes CATSRLGALNTEAFF. The chain couples TRBV15 to TRBJ1-1; perhaps TRBD1 as D (5 bases). Germline assignment: CDR1 LNHNV and CDR2 YYDKDF (reference sequence). Trimming stripped 2 bases from V and 2 bases from J, with 12 bases between. The CDR3 has 15 residues.

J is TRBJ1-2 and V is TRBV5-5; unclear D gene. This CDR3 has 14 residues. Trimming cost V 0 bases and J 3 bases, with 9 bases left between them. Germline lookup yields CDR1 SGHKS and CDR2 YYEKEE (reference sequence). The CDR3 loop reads CASSLEGGHYGYTF. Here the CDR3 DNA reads TGTGCCAGCAGCTTGGAAGGAGGGCACTATGGCTACACCTTC.

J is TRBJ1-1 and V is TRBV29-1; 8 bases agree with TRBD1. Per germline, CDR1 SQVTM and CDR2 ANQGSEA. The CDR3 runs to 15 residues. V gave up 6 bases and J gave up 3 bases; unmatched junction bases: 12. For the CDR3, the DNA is TGCAGCGTGCTCCCAGGGGGCTTAGGAGACACTGAAGCTTTCTTT. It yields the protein CSVLPGGLGDTEAFF.

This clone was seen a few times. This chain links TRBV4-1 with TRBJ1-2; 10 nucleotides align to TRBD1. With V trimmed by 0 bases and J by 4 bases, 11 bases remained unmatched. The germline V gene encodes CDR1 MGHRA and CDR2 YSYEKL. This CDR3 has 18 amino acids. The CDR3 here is CASSQDPPGTGVLYGYTF. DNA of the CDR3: TGCGCCAGCAGCCAAGACCCCCCCGGGACAGGGGTCCTCTATGGCTACACCTTC.

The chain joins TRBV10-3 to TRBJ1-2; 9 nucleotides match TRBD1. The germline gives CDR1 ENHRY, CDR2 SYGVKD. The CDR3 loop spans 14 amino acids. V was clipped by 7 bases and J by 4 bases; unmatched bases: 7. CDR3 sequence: CAIMDRGAGYGYTF. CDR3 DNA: TGTGCCATCATGGACAGGGGTGCGGGCTATGGCTACACCTTC.

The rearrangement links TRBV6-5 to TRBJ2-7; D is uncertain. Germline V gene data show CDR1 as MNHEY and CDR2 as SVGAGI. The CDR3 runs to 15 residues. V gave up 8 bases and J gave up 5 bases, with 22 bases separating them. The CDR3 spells CASSGSQPRVHEQYF. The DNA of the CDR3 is TGTGCCAGCTCGGGTTCGCAGCCTCGAGTACACGAGCAGTACTTC.

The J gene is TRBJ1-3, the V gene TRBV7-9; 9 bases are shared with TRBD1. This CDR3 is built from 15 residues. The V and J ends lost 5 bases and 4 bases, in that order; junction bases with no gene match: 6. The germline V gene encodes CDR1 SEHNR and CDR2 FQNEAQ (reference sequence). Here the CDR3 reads CASSLTTGGGNTIYF. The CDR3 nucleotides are TGTGCCAGCAGCCTCACGACAGGGGGAGGAAACACCATATATTTT.

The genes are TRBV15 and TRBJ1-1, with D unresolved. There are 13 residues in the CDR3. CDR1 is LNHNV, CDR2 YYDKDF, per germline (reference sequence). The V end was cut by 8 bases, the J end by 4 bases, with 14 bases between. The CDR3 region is CATARSPGTEAFF. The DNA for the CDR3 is TGTGCCACCGCAAGATCCCCCGGCACTGAAGCTTTCTTT.

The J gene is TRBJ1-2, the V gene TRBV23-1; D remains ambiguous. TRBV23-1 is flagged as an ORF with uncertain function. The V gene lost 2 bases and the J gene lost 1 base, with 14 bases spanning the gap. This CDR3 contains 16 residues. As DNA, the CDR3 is TGCGCCAGCAGTCAAATAGTTTGTAGCAGTAACTATGGCTACACCTTC. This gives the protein CASSQIVCSSNYGYTF.